The T cell receptor (beta chain) described here comes from a study of blood T cell repertoires in COVID-19. About the research overall: Samples representing acute and convalescent COVID-19 were sourced from the United States, Italy and Spain. PBMCs, B-cell-depleted T cells, or T cells provided the cDNA or gDNA that made up the material.

In the authors' methods: Estimation of nucleated cell counts relied on the amplification of reference gene primers. Sequencing was performed with immunoSEQ multiplex PCR; in TCRdb, only in-frame clones are kept and a portion is missing. V and J calls and clone size come straight from that table; D and trimming were deduced from the DNA. In the table there are about 310,000 clones, around 87% of which are singletons. Trimming left V 3 bases short and J 6 bases short, with 14 bases between. This CDR3 has 15 residues. Germline loops: CDR1 WSHSY, CDR2 SAAADI. The specimen was peripheral blood. V gene TRBV10-2 combines with J gene TRBJ2-2, with a possible D match to TRBD2 (6 bases). This TCR came from a woman in her forties or fifties who had recovered from COVID-19. Here the CDR3 reads CASSEGPRLAGELFF. In nucleotides, the CDR3 is TGCGCCAGCAGTGAAGGGCCCAGACTAGCCGGGGAGCTGTTTTTT.